Presented here are 26 T cell receptor beta chains from one specimen sequenced in a study of metastatic and nonmetastatic thyroid tumors. Treatment of any kind had been given to no patient before thyroid surgery. Using MiXCR, TCRdb re-called clones from the PCR reads. This table holds about 43,000 clones, 3.2% found once. Sequencing was done on a sample of blood. Receptor source: a female donor with papillary thyroid cancer or a benign thyroid nodule (not recorded which). Some clones in this sample may be carry-over from other donors' samples.

A remark on this clone: The same CDR3 can be traced to other DNA sequences in this sample. The rearrangement joins TRBV27 to TRBJ2-1; the match to TRBD1 covers 7 bases. V lost 4 bases to trimming and J lost 0 bases; unmatched junction nucleotides: 3. Germline-derived CDR1 and CDR2 are MNHEY and SMNVEV (reference sequence). The CDR3 has 15 amino acids. CDR3 sequence reads: CASSSGTVSYNEQFF. In DNA form, the CDR3 reads TGTGCCAGCAGTTCCGGGACAGTCTCCTACAATGAGCAGTTCTTC.

Many counts were recorded for this clone. CDR3 sequence: CATSRDRGPNQETQYF. For the CDR3, the DNA is TGTGCCACCAGCAGAGATCGGGGGCCTAACCAAGAGACCCAGTACTTC. The J gene is TRBJ2-5, the V gene TRBV15; D is perhaps TRBD1 or TRBD2 (6 bases each). This CDR3 is built from 16 residues. Germline CDR1 is LNHNV and CDR2 is YYDKDF (reference sequence). V lost 0 bases and J 0 bases, leaving 11 bases between the germline ends.

This clone was found a few times. The CDR3 loop is CASSDRAAGYTF. The DNA for the CDR3 is TGTGCCAGCAGCGACCGGGCAGCCGGCTACACCTTC. The chain carries TRBV9 and TRBJ1-2; D gene uncertain. V lost 3 bases and J lost 8, with 11 bases in between. The germline V gene has CDR1 SGDLS and CDR2 YYNGEE. This CDR3 has 12 amino acids.

This clone was detected ten times or more. Other DNA sequences in the sample encode the same CDR3. The chain couples TRBV29-1 to TRBJ2-5, with 8 positions matching TRBD1. The CDR3 totals 12 residues. Germline V gene data show CDR1 as SQVTM and CDR2 as ANQGSEA. The J segment lost 4 bases and the V segment lost 5 bases, leaving 3 bases of the junction unmatched. As DNA, the CDR3 is TGCAGCGTTCAGGGGGCCAGAGAGACCCAGTACTTC. Translating gives CSVQGARETQYF.

The chain has TRBV4-2 and TRBJ1-2; no clear D gene. Looked up from germline, CDR1 is LGHNA and CDR2 is YNFKEQ. CDR3 size: 11 residues. Trimming pared 1 base from V and 10 bases from J, leaving 7 bases between. This CDR3 reads CASSQAMTYTF. CDR3 nucleotides: TGTGCCAGCAGCCAAGCGATGACCTACACCTTC.

V is TRBV20-1 and J is TRBJ1-2; D is possibly TRBD1 (6 bases). Germline lookup yields CDR1 DFQATT and CDR2 SNEGSKA (reference sequence). CDR3 length equals 11 residues. The CDR3 reads CSLNRDNGYTF. CDR3 in DNA: TGCAGCTTGAACAGGGATAATGGCTACACCTTC.

This clone qualifies as medium-sized. This chain connects TRBV11-2 to TRBJ1-2; D uncertain. The CDR3 is 13 residues long. V lost 5 bases and J 8 bases, leaving 15 bases between the germline ends. Germline V gives CDR1 SGHAT, CDR2 FQNNGV. The CDR3 sequence: CASSPARGGGYTF. The CDR3 DNA sequence: TGTGCCAGCAGCCCCGCACGCGGAGGAGGCTACACCTTC.

The V call is TRBV19, the J call TRBJ1-1, with a possible D match to TRBD1 (5 bases). V lost 4 bases to trimming and J lost 12 bases, with 21 bases between them. This CDR3 has 14 residues. Looked up from germline, CDR1 is LNHDA and CDR2 is SQIVND (reference sequence). The CDR3 DNA is TGTGCCAGTAGTAAGGGCAGGGCCCTAGTGGTACCTTTCTTT. It encodes CASSKGRALVVPFF.

In this sample, this clone turned up many times. The V and J genes are TRBV2 and TRBJ2-1; the match to TRBD2 covers 10 bases. Germline CDR1 is SNHLY and CDR2 is FYNNEI. The CDR3 spans 13 residues. V dropped 2 bases and J dropped 14; count of bases not matched to a gene: 6. The CDR3 coding sequence is TGTGCCAGCAGTGAACCGCGGGGGACTAGCGAGTTCTTC. Encoded protein: CASSEPRGTSEFF.

J is TRBJ1-3 and V is TRBV5-1, with unresolved D. CDR1 is SGHRS and CDR2 is YFSETQ in the germline V gene. V was cut by 5 bases and J by 4 bases, with 16 bases left in between. CDR3 length: 15 amino acids. CDR3 nucleotide sequence: TGCGCCAGCAGACCTACCGCGGGTCCCGGAAACACCATATATTTT. The encoded protein is CASRPTAGPGNTIYF.

At least ten counts were recorded for this clone. The chain employs TRBV29-1 and TRBJ2-6; weak D call: TRBD1 (6 bases). V lost 6 bases to trimming and J lost 2 bases, with 17 bases between them. From germline, CDR1 is SQVTM and CDR2 ANQGSEA. This CDR3 region has 16 residues. For the CDR3, the DNA is TGCAGCGTACAGCTTATGACAGGTCCTGGGGCCAACGTCCTGACTTTC. Its translation: CSVQLMTGPGANVLTF.

By frequency in the sample, this clone is medium-sized (0.01 to 0.1%). J is TRBJ2-3 and V is TRBV19, with 13 positions matching TRBD2. Trimming removed 2 bases from V and 4 bases from J; junction bases left unmatched: 12. CDR3 length equals 19 residues. From germline, CDR1 is LNHDA and CDR2 SQIVND (reference sequence). CDR3 amino acids: CASSISRGLAGDAADTQYF. CDR3 nucleotides: TGTGCCAGTAGTATAAGTAGAGGACTAGCGGGAGATGCTGCAGATACGCAGTATTTT.

This clone was seen a few times. The rearrangement joins TRBV25-1 to TRBJ2-7, with D hard to call. Per germline, CDR1 MGHDK and CDR2 SYGVNS. The CDR3 runs to 12 residues. V was shortened by 2 bases and J by 4 bases, with 6 bases between the two germline ends. CDR3 protein: CASSEAAYEQYF. In DNA form, the CDR3 reads TGTGCCAGCAGTGAAGCGGCGTACGAGCAGTACTTC.

The chain recombines TRBV10-2 with TRBJ2-1, with 8 positions matching TRBD1. The CDR3 totals 14 residues. The V gene end was trimmed by 8 bases and the J gene end by 5 bases; junction bases not matched to a gene: 8. Germline V lookup: CDR1 WSHSY, CDR2 SAAADI. Written as DNA, the CDR3 is TGCGCCAGCTCCCTCTGGACAGGGAACAATGAGCAGTTCTTC. It translates to CASSLWTGNNEQFF.

In its sample, this clone was seen a few times. This chain joins TRBV6-2 or TRBV6-3 and TRBJ2-3; 9 bases fit TRBD1. The V gene's germline CDR1 is MNHEY and CDR2 SVGEGT. This CDR3 comprises 18 residues. J was trimmed by 6 bases and V by 5 bases; bases with no gene match: 18. The CDR3 protein is CASSVPPAGTGRRDTQYF. The CDR3 bases are TGTGCCAGCAGTGTTCCCCCGGCCGGGACAGGGCGGAGGGATACGCAGTATTTT.

This clone was seen ten or more times. The chain has TRBV5-1 and TRBJ2-5; TRBD2 agrees at 14 bases. The V segment lost 4 bases and the J segment 5 bases; nucleotides outside the gene matches: 7. The CDR3 has 16 amino acids. Germline V gene lookup returns CDR1 SGHRS and CDR2 YFSETQ. The CDR3 DNA is TGCGCCAGCAGCCGGGCTAGACTAGCGGGAGGGGAGACCCAGTACTTC. This translates into CASSRARLAGGETQYF.

This clone was picked up many times. The V call is TRBV7-9, the J call TRBJ1-1; D call uncertain. Germline CDR1 reads SEHNR; CDR2 reads FQNEAQ (reference sequence). CDR3 length: 15 amino acids. Trimming took 1 base from V and 3 from J, leaving 12 bases between them. The CDR3 DNA reads TGTGCCAGCAGCTTAGGAAGAGGGTGGGACACTGAAGCTTTCTTT. Translation: CASSLGRGWDTEAFF.

Only a few counts were recorded for this clone. V is TRBV20-1 and J is TRBJ2-3, with D possibly being TRBD2 (6 bases). Trimming left V 3 bases short and J 2 bases short, with 12 bases between. The germline CDR1 and CDR2 sequences are DFQATT and SNEGSKA (reference sequence). The length of the CDR3 is 14 residues. CDR3 amino acids: CSASVSGNTDTQYF. CDR3 coding DNA: TGCAGTGCTAGTGTTAGCGGAAACACAGATACGCAGTATTTT.

Note on this clone: A much larger clone sits a single nucleotide away, making a read error possible. This chain links TRBV12-3 or TRBV12-4 with TRBJ1-2; D is possibly TRBD1 (6 bases). Deletions cut 3 bases from V and 8 bases from J, with 19 bases between. The CDR3 sequence is 15 residues long. CDR3 protein: CASSLGGRGARGYTF. The CDR3 DNA reads TGTGCCAGCAGTTTGGGCGGACGGGGGGCGAGGGGCTACACCTTC.

This clone was picked up many times. The chain is built from TRBV12-3 or TRBV12-4 and TRBJ1-2; 10 positions agree with TRBD1. V dropped 6 bases and J dropped 8; count of bases not matched to a gene: 6. This CDR3 contains 13 residues. In nucleotides, the CDR3 is TGTGCCAGCAGCCGACAGGGGGCGCACGGCTACACCTTC. Amino acid sequence: CASSRQGAHGYTF.

This clone was counted ten times or more. The genes are TRBV20-1 and TRBJ2-1, with a possible D match to TRBD2 (6 bases). V lost 6 bases and J lost 5, with 17 bases in between. The CDR3 spans 14 residues. CDR1 DFQATT and CDR2 SNEGSKA come from the germline V gene (reference sequence). CDR3: CSAPGEEGHNEQFF. The CDR3 coding sequence is TGCAGTGCCCCGGGGGAGGAGGGCCACAATGAGCAGTTCTTC.

In its sample, this clone was seen a few times. The rearrangement links TRBV2 to TRBJ2-2; 10 bases fit TRBD1. V trimming: 5 bases; J trimming: 3 bases; junction bases outside the gene matches: 3. The CDR3 runs to 15 residues. The germline V gene encodes CDR1 SNHLY and CDR2 FYNNEI. CDR3 sequence: CASSPGTGDTGELFF. The CDR3 nucleotides read TGTGCCAGCAGTCCCGGGACAGGGGACACCGGGGAGCTGTTTTTT.

DNA for the CDR3: TGTGCCAGCAGTTTTGGGGGTGGGGGAGCGGGAGGTAATGAGCAGTTCTTC. As protein: CASSFGGGGAGGNEQFF. The chain couples TRBV12-3 or TRBV12-4 to TRBJ2-1; 9 bases line up with TRBD2. The CDR3 extends over 17 amino acids. J was trimmed by 7 bases and V by 3 bases; bases with no gene match: 13.

There are many counts of this clone. The chain links TRBV5-6 to TRBJ1-1; no reliable D call. CDR3 length equals 15 residues. V dropped 0 bases and J dropped 1 base, with 10 bases sitting between them. Germline lookup yields CDR1 SGHDT and CDR2 YYEEEE. Written as DNA, the CDR3 is TGTGCCAGCAGCTTGGGGGCGGAGCCGAACACTGAAGCTTTCTTT. Translated: CASSLGAEPNTEAFF.

This rearrangement joins TRBV7-2 to TRBJ2-7; 7 bases are shared with TRBD2. The V gene end was trimmed by 3 bases and the J gene end by 2 bases; junction bases not matched to a gene: 4. CDR3 length: 14 residues. Germline assignment: CDR1 SGHTA and CDR2 FQGNSA. The CDR3 DNA is TGTGCCAGCAGCTTCGGACTAGGAACCTACGAGCAGTACTTC. This gives the protein CASSFGLGTYEQYF. The complete variable domain, with remaining parts taken from reference TRBV7-2 and TRBJ2-7, reads GAGVSQSPSNKVTEKGKDVELRCDPISGHTALYWYRQSLGQGLEFLIYFQGNSAPDKSGLPSDRFSAERTGGSVSTLTIQRTQQEDSAVYLCASSFGLGTYEQYFGPGTRLTVT.

In its sample, this clone was seen a few times. This chain connects TRBV11-3 to TRBJ2-1; 11 nucleotides agree with TRBD2. This CDR3 contains 18 residues. Germline V gene data show CDR1 as SGHNT and CDR2 as YENEEA. The V and J ends lost 5 bases and 0 bases, in that order; junction bases with no gene match: 9. In nucleotides, the CDR3 is TGTGCCAGCAGCCCAAGGACTAGCGGGTTGAGCTCCTACAATGAGCAGTTCTTC. The encoded protein is CASSPRTSGLSSYNEQFF.